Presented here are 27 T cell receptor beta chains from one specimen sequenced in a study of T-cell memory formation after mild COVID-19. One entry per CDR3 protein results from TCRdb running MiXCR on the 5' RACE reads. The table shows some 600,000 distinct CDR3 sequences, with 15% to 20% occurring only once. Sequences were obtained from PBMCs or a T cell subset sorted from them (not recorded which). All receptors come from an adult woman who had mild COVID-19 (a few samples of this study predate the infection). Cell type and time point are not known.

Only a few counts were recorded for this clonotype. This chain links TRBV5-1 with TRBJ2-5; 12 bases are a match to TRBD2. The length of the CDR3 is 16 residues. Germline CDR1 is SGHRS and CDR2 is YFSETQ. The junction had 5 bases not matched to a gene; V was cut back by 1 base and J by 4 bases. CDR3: CASSLIPTSGGETQYF. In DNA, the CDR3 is TGCGCCAGCAGCTTGATCCCGACTAGCGGGGGAGAGACCCAGTACTTC.

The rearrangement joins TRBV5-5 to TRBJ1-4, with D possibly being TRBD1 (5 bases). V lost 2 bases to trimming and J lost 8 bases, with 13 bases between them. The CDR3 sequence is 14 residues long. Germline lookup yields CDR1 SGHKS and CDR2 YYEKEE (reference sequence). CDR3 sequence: CASSFRREGEKLFF. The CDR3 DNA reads TGTGCCAGCAGCTTTCGCAGGGAGGGAGAAAAACTGTTTTTT.

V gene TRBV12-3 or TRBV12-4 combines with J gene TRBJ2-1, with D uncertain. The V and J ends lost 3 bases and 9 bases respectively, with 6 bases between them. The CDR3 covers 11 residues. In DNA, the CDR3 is TGTGCCAGCAGTTTTTTAAGTGAGCAGTTCTTC. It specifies CASSFLSEQFF.

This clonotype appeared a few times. CDR3 in DNA: TGTGCCAGCAGGGACAGGGCTCAGCCCCAGCATTTT. This codes for CASRDRAQPQHF. This rearrangement joins TRBV6-1 to TRBJ1-5, with 8 bases identical to TRBD1. In germline, CDR1 is MNHNS, CDR2 SASEGT. The trim removed 6 bases at V and 6 bases at J, leaving 1 base unmatched. CDR3 length: 12 amino acids.

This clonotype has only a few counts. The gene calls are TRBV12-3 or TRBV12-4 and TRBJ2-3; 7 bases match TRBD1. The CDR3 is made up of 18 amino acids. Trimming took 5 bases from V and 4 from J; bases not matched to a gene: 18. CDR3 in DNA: TGTGCCAGCAGTCTATACGGACAGGCTGCATGGGGCGCAGATACGCAGTATTTT. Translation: CASSLYGQAAWGADTQYF.

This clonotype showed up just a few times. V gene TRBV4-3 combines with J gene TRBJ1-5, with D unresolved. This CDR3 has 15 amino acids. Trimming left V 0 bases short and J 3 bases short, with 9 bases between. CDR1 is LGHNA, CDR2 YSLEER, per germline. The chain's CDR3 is CASSQDEGINQPQHF. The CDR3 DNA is TGCGCCAGCAGCCAAGATGAGGGAATCAATCAGCCCCAGCATTTT.

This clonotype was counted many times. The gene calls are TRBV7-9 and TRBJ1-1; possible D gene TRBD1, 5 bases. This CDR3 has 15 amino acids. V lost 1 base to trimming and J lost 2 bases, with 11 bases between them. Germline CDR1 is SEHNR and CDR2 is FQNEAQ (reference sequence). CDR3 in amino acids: CASSLDSGGNTEAFF. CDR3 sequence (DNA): TGTGCCAGCAGCTTAGATTCGGGGGGAAACACTGAAGCTTTCTTT.

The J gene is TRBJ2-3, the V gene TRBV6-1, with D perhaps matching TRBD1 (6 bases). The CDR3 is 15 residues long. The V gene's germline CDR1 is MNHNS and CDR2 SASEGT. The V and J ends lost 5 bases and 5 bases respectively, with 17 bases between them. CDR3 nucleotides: TGTGCCAGCAGTACGGTGGGGGCCGATGAAGATACGCAGTATTTT. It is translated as CASSTVGADEDTQYF.

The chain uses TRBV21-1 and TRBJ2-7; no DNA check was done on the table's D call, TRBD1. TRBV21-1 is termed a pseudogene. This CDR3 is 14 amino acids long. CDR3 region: CASSKIRGLHEQYF. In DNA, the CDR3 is TGTGCCAGCAGCAAAATACGGGGGTTACACGAGCAGTACTTC.

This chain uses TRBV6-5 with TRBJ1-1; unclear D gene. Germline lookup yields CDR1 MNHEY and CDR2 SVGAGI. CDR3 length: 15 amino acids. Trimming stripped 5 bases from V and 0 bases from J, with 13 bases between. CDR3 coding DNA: TGTGCCAGCAGTGCCTTCGACCGAATGAACACTGAAGCTTTCTTT. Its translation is CASSAFDRMNTEAFF.

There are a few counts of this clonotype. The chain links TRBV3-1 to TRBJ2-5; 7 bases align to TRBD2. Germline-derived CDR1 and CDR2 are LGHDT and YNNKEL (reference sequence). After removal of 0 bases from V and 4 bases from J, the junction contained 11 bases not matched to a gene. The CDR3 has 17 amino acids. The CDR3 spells CASSQDPWVLAGETQYF. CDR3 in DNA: TGTGCCAGCAGCCAAGATCCCTGGGTTTTAGCGGGAGAGACCCAGTACTTC.

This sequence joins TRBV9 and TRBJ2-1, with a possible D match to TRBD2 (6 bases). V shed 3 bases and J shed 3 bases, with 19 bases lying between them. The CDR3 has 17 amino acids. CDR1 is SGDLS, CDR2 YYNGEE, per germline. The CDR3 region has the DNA TGTGCCAGCAGCGCCCGAACTAGGCGGGGTTACTACAATGAGCAGTTCTTC. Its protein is CASSARTRRGYYNEQFF.

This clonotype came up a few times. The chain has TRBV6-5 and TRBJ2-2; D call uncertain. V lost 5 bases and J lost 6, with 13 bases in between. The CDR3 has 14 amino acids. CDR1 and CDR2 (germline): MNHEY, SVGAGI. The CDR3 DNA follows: TGTGCCAGCAGTACGGACCCGGATGCCGGGGAGCTGTTTTTT. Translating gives CASSTDPDAGELFF.

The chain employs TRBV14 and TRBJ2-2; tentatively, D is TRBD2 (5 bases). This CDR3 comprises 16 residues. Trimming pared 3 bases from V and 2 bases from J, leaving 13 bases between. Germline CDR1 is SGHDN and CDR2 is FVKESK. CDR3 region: CASSHTGRRNTGELFF. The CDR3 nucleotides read TGTGCCAGCAGCCACACGGGGAGACGAAACACCGGGGAGCTGTTTTTT.

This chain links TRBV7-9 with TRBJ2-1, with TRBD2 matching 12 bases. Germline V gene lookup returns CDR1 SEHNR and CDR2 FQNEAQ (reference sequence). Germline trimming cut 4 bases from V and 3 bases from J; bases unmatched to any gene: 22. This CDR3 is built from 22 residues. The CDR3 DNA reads TGTGCCAGCAGCTACCAAAAGACAGGGGAACTAGCGGGAGGTTCGAACTACAATGAGCAGTTCTTC. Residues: CASSYQKTGELAGGSNYNEQFF.

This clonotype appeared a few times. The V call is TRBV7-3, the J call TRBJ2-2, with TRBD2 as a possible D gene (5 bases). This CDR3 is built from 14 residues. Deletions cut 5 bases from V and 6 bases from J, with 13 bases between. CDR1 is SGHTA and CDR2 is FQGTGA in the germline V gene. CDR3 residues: CASSQLRGPGELFF. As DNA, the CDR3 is TGTGCCAGCAGCCAATTACGAGGGCCCGGGGAGCTGTTTTTT.

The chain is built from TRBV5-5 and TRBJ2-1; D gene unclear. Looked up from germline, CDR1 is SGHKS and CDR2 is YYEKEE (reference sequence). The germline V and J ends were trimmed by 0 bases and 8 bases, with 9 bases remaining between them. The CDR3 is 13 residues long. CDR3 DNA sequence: TGTGCCAGCAGCTTGGCCGTAGTGGATGAGCAGTTCTTC. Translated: CASSLAVVDEQFF. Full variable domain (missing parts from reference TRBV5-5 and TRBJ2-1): DAGVTQSPTHLIKTRGQQVTLRCSPISGHKSVSWYQQVLGQGPQFIFQYYEKEERGRGNFPDRFSARQFPNYSSELNVNALLLGDSALYLCASSLAVVDEQFFGPGTRLTVL.

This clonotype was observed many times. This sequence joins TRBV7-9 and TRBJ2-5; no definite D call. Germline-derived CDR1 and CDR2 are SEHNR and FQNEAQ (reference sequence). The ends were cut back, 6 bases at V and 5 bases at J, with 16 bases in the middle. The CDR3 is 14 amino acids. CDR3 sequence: CASSPGQLRETQYF. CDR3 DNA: TGTGCCAGCAGTCCCGGGCAGCTCAGGGAGACCCAGTACTTC.

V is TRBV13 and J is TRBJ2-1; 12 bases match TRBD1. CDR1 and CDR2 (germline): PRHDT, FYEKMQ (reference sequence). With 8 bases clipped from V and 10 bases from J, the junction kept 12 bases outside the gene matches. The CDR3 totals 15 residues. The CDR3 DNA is TGTGCCAGCGGTGCCCCGGGACAGGGGGCGAGAGAGCAGTTCTTC. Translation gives CASGAPGQGAREQFF. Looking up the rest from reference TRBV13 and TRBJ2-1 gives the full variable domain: AAGVIQSPRHLIKEKRETATLKCYPIPRHDTVYWYQQGPGQDPQFLISFYEKMQSDKGSIPDRFSAQQFSDYHSELNMSSLELGDSALYFCASGAPGQGAREQFFGPGTRLTVL.

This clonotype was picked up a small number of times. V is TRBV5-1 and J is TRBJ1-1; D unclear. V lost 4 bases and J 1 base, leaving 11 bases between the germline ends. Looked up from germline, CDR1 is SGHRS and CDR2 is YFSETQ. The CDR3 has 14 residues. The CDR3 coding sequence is TGCGCCAGCAGCCTGGACTTCTCGAACACTGAAGCTTTCTTT. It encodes CASSLDFSNTEAFF.

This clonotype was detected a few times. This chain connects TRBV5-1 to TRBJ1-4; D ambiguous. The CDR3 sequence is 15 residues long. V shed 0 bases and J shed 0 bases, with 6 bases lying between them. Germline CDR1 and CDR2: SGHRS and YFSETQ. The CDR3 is CASSLGRTTNEKLFF. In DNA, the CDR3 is TGCGCCAGCAGCTTGGGAAGAACAACTAATGAAAAACTGTTTTTT.

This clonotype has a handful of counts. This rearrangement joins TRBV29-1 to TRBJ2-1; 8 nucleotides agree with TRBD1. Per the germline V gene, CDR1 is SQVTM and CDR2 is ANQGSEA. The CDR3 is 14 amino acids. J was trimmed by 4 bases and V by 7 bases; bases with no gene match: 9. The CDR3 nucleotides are TGCAGCGGCTCCCTCAGGGGGCAGTACAATGAGCAGTTCTTC. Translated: CSGSLRGQYNEQFF.

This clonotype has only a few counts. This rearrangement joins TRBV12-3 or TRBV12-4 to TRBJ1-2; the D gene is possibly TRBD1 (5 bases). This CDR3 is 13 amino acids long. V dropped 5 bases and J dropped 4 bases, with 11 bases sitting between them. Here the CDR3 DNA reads TGTGCCAGCAGTACTTTTGGGGGCTATGGCTACACCTTC. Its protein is CASSTFGGYGYTF.

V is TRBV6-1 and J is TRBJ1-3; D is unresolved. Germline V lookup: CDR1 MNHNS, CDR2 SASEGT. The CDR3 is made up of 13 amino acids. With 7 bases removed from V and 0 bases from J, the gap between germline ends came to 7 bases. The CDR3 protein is CASIGLSGNTIYF. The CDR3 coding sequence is TGTGCCAGCATCGGGCTCTCTGGAAACACCATATATTTT.

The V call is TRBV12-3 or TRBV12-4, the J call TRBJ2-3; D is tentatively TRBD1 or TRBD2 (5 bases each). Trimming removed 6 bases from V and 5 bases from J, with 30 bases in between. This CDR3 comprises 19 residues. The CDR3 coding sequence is TGTGCCAGCAGCCCCAGGGTTTTTTATGGGTCGAGGGGTGGAGATACGCAGTATTTT. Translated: CASSPRVFYGSRGGDTQYF.

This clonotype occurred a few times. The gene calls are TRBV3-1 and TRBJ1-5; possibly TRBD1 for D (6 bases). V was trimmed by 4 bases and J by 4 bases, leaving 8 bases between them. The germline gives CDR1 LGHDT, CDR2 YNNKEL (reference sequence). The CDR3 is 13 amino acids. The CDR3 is CASSRTANQPQHF. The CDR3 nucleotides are TGTGCCAGCAGCCGGACAGCTAATCAGCCCCAGCATTTT. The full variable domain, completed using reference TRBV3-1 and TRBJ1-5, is DTAVSQTPKYLVTQMGNDKSIKCEQNLGHDTMYWYKQDSKKFLKIMFSYNNKELIINETVPNRFSPKSPDKAHLNLHINSLELGDSAVYFCASSRTANQPQHFGDGTRLSIL.

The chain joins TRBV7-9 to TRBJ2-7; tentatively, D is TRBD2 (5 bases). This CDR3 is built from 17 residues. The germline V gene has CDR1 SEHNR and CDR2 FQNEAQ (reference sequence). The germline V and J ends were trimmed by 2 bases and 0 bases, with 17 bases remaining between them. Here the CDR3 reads CASSLLGSGPYSYEQYF. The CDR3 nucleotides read TGTGCCAGCAGCTTATTGGGGAGTGGCCCCTACTCCTACGAGCAGTACTTC.